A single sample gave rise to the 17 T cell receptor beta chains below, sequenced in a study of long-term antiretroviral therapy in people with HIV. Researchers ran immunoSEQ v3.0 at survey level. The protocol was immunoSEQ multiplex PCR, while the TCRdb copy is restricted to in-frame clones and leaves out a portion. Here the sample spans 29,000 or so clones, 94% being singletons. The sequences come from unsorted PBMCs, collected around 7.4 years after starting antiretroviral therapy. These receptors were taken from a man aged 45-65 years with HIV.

CDR3 in amino acids: CASSLGGQGNGYTF. For the CDR3, the DNA is TGTGCCAGCAGCTTGGGGGGACAGGGGAATGGCTACACCTTC. V gene TRBV5-5 combines with J gene TRBJ1-2; the match to TRBD1 covers 10 bases. The V gene end was trimmed by 0 bases and the J gene end by 6 bases; junction bases not matched to a gene: 2. Germline loops: CDR1 SGHKS, CDR2 YYEKEE (reference sequence). This CDR3 has 14 residues.

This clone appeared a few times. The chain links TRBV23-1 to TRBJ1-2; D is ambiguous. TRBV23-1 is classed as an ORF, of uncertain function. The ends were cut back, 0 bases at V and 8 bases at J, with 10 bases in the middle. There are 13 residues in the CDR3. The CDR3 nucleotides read TGCGCCAGCAGTCAATCATTTCCCTCAGGCTACACCTTC. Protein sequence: CASSQSFPSGYTF.

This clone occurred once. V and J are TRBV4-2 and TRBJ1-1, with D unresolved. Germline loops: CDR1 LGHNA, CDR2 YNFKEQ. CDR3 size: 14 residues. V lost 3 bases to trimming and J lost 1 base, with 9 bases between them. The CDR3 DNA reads TGTGCCAGCAGCCAGGAGGCACCGAACACTGAAGCTTTCTTT. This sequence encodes CASSQEAPNTEAFF.

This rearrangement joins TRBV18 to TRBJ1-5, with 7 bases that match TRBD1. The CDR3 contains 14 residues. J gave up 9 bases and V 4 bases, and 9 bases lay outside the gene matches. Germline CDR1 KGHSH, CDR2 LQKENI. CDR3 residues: CASSQDRAEGPQHF. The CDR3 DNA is TGTGCCAGCTCACAAGACAGGGCCGAGGGGCCCCAGCATTTT.

CDR3 amino acids: CASSSGQGTTSYEQYF. The CDR3 coding sequence is TGTGCCAGCAGTTCCGGACAGGGAACGACCTCCTACGAGCAGTACTTC. The rearrangement joins TRBV6-6 to TRBJ2-7; 8 nucleotides align to TRBD1. The CDR3 runs to 16 residues. The V gene end was trimmed by 4 bases and the J gene end by 0 bases; junction bases not matched to a gene: 8. Germline-derived CDR1 and CDR2 are MNHNY and SVGAGI (reference sequence).

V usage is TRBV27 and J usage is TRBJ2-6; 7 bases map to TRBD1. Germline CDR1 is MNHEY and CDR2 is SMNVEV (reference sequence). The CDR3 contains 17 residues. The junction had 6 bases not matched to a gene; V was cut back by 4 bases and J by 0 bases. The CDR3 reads CASSSGQLLSGANVLTF. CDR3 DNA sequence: TGTGCCAGCAGTTCGGGACAGCTCCTCTCTGGGGCCAACGTCCTGACTTTC.

The CDR3 is CASSAGPGYSYEQYF. CDR3 sequence (DNA): TGTGCCAGCAGTGCCGGACCGGGATATTCCTACGAGCAGTACTTC. The chain employs TRBV25-1 and TRBJ2-7; D perhaps matches TRBD2 (5 bases). This CDR3 contains 15 residues. Between the trimmed V and J ends, which lost 4 bases and 1 base, there was a span of 14 bases. Germline assignment: CDR1 MGHDK and CDR2 SYGVNS.

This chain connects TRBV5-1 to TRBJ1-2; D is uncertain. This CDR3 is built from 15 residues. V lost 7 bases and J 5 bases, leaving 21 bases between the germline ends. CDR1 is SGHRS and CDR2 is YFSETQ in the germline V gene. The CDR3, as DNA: TGCGCCAGCGGTACAGAGATTAGTCGAGGGTATGGCTACACCTTC. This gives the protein CASGTEISRGYGYTF.

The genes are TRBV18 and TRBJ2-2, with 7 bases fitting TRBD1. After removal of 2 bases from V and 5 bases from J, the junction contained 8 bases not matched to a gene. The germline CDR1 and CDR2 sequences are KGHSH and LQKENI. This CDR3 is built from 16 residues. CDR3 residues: CASSPDRVAPTGELFF. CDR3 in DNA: TGTGCCAGCTCACCAGACAGGGTCGCCCCAACCGGGGAGCTGTTTTTT.

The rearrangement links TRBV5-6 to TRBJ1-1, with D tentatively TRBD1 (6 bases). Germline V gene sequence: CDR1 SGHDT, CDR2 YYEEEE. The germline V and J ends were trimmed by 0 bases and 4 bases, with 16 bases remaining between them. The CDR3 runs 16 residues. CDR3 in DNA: TGTGCCAGCAGCTTGGCCTCATGGATAGGGGGCACTGAAGCTTTCTTT. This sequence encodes CASSLASWIGGTEAFF.

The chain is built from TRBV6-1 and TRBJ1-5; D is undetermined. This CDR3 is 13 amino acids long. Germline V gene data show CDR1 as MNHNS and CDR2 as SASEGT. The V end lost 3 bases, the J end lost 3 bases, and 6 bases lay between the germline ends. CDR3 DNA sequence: TGTGCCAGCAGTGAGGATATCAATCAGCCCCAGCATTTT. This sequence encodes CASSEDINQPQHF.

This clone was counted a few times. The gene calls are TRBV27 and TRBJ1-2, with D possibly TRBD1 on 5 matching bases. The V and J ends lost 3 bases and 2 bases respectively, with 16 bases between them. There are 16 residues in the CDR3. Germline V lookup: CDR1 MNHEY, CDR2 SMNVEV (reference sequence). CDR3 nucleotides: TGTGCCAGCAGTTTTTCTGGGACTAAAAGGAACTATGGCTACACCTTC. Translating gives CASSFSGTKRNYGYTF.

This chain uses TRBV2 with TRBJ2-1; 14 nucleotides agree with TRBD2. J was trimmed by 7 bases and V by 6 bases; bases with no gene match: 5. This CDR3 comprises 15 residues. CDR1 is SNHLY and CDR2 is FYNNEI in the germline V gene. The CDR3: CASSRRTSGGNEQFF. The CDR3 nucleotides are TGTGCCAGCAGCCGGAGGACTAGCGGGGGGAATGAGCAGTTCTTC.

In DNA, the CDR3 is TGTGCCATCAGTGTTGGGGGGGCTGATTCACCCCTCCACTTT. This encodes CAISVGGADSPLHF. V gene TRBV10-3 combines with J gene TRBJ1-6; TRBD1 might be the D (6 bases). The CDR3 loop spans 14 amino acids. V lost 4 bases to trimming and J lost 8 bases, with 12 bases between them. CDR1 and CDR2 from the germline V gene are ENHRY and SYGVKD.

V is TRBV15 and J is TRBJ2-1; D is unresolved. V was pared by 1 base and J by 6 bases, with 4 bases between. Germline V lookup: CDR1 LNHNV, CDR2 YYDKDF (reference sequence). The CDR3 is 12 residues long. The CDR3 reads CATSRASNEQFF. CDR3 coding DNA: TGTGCCACCAGCAGAGCAAGCAATGAGCAGTTCTTC. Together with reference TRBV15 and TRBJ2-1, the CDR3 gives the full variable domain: DAMVIQNPRYQVTQFGKPVTLSCSQTLNHNVMYWYQQKSSQAPKLLFHYYDKDFNNEADTPDNFQSRRPNTSFCFLDIRSPGLGDTAMYLCATSRASNEQFFGPGTRLTVL.

DNA of the CDR3: TGCGCCAGCAGCCAGGGACAGGGTATGGAAAATGAGCAGTTCTTC. Translating it yields CASSQGQGMENEQFF. This chain uses TRBV10-1 with TRBJ2-1, with TRBD1 matching 9 bases. The CDR3 contains 15 residues. The trim removed 6 bases at V and 7 bases at J, leaving 10 bases unmatched. Germline V gene sequence: CDR1 WNHNN, CDR2 SYGVQD (reference sequence).

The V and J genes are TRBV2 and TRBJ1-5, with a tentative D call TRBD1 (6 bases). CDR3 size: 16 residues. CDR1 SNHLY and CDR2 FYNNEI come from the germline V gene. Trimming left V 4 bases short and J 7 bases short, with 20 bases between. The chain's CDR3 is CASSGPHQQGDQPQHF. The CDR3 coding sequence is TGTGCCAGCAGTGGACCCCACCAACAGGGAGACCAGCCCCAGCATTTT.